The clone carrying this T cell receptor (beta chain) was detected a few times. The data belong to a study of shared clonotypes between healthy human individuals. Only in-frame clones appear in the TCRdb table, and some are missing; sequencing was by immunoSEQ multiplex PCR. The repertoire holds millions of clones, with just over 90% as singletons. The CDR3 spans 12 residues. Germline CDR1 is SGHRS and CDR2 is YFSETQ. V was trimmed by 4 bases and J by 5 bases, leaving 9 bases between them. Sequenced input: naive CD4+ T cells sorted from blood. The subset is: CD45RA+ positively selected. The gene calls are TRBV5-1 and TRBJ1-2; perhaps TRBD1 as D (6 bases). This sequence was found in a man between 18 and 29 years old in good health. CDR3 residues: CASSEGQYGYTF. The CDR3 DNA follows: TGCGCCAGCAGCGAAGGACAGTATGGCTACACCTTC.